The source of this TCR beta chain is a study of blood T cell repertoires in COVID-19. Study-level background: Some COVID-19 samples were acute and others convalescent; all came from the United States, Italy and Spain.

Methods used by the authors: The authors estimated nucleated cell counts from reference gene primer amplification. The assay was immunoSEQ multiplex PCR, and TCRdb's table has in-frame clones only and misses some. The V and J calls and clone size are taken from that table; D and trimming were inferred from the DNA. Among 150,000 to 170,000 clones listed, around 79% were seen once. Germline loops: CDR1 LNHDA, CDR2 SQIVND (reference sequence). Unmatched junction bases numbered 11, after V lost 5 bases and J lost 1 base. The CDR3 spans 17 residues. Sequences were obtained from peripheral blood. The receptor was isolated from an elderly man with acute or convalescent COVID-19. The V and J genes are TRBV19 and TRBJ1-1, with 9 nucleotides matching TRBD1. CDR3 sequence reads: CASSPGTGQVWNTEAFF. CDR3 nucleotides: TGTGCCAGTAGTCCCGGGACAGGGCAGGTGTGGAACACTGAAGCTTTCTTT.